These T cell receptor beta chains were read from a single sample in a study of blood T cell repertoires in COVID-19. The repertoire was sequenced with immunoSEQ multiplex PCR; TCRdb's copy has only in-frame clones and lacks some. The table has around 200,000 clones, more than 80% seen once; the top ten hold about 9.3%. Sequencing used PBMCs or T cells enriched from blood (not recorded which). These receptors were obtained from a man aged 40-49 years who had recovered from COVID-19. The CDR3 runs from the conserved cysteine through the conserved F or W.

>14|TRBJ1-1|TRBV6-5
CASSLGRGTPEAFF
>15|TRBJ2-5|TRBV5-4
CASSLGGSRQETQYF
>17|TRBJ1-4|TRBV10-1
CASSESIATGVNEKLFF
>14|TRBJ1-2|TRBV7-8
CASSPDRGGHGYTF
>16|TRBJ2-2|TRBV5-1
CASSLGSVVGTGELFF
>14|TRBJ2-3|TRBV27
CASSFRLGTDTQYF
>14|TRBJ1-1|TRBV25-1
CASSRGQRNTEAFF
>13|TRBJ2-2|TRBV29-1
CSALGTSTGELFF
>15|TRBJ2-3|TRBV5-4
CASSSFLESTDTQYF
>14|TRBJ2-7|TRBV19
CASSILHTKYEQYF
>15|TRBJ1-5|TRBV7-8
CASSPGRYSNQPQHF
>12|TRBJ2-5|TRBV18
CASSPSGETQYF
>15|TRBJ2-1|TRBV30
CAWSPPGDSYNEQFF
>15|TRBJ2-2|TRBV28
CASTEDYPRTGELFF
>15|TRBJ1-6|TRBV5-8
CASTVQGRDNSPLHF
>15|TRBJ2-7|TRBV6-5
CASKVTAQGAYEQYF
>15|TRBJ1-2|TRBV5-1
CASSPGTEYNYGYTF
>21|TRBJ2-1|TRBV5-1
CASSSGQGQRLATQTYNEQFF
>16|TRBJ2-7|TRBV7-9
CASSLASGYSSYEQYF
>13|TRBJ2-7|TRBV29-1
CSVEDPGTYEQYF
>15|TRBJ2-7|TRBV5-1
CASSPTSVSPYEQYF
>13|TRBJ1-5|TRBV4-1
CASSQADRGPQHF
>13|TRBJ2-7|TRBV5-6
CASSLGTEYEQYF
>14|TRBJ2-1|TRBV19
CASRVRGGRDEQFF
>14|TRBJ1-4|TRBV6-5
CASSTGATNEKLFF
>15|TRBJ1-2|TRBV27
CASSKTGKEGYGYTF
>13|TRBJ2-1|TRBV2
CASSERRENEQFF
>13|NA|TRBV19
CASSNTGAGELFF
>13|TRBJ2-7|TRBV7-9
CASSRLSSYEQYF
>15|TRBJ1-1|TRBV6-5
CASSYSGTGVTEAFF
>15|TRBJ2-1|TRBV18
CASSRGTGWENEQFF
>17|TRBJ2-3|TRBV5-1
CASSSGLAGAPTDTQYF
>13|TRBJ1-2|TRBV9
CASSPGTRNGYTF
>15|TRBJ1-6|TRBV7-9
CASSSLDRGTSPLHF
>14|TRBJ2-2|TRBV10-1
CASKSGVSTGELFF
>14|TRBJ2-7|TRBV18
CASSLRDREGEQYF
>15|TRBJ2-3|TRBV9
CASSVQAGGSHTQYF
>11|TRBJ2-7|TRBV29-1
CSVVREGEQYF
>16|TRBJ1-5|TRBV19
CASSSRQGGSNQPQHF
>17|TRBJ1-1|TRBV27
CASSSRTAKSQVTEAFF
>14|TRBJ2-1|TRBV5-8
CASSAGGSPNEQFF
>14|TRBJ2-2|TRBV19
CAEKTGVRTGELFF
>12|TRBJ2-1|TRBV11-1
CASSYPSGSQFF
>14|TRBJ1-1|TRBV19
CASSHGGGSTEAFF
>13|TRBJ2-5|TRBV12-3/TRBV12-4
CASSWTSGETQYF
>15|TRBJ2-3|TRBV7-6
CASSGRLVGTDTQYF
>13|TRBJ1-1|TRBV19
CASYRTGRAEAFF
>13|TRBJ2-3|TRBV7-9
CASSVLGTDTQYF
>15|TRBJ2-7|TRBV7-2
CASSLVRGPTYEQYF
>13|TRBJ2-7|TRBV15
CATSSRTGGEQYF
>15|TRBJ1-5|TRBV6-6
CASTNSGREGQPQHF
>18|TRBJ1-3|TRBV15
CATSRDPDREYFGNTIYF